Each of the 10 T cell receptor beta chains below was sequenced from the same sample in a study of T-cell reconstitution after alpha-beta-depleted transplantation in children. Preparation of the TCRbeta library used unique molecular identifiers. TCRdb called the PCR reads again in MiXCR, with one record for every CDR3 protein. Of almost 400,000 distinct CDR3 sequences listed, approximately 20% are singletons. The material sequenced was PBMCs from the stem cell graft donor, taken from the stem cell graft. The source of these receptors is a human donor who donated a stem cell graft to a child with acute myeloid leukemia.

The V gene is TRBV9, the J gene TRBJ2-1, with TRBD2 as a possible D gene (10 bases). In germline, CDR1 is SGDLS, CDR2 YYNGEE. The CDR3 sequence is 20 residues long. V was trimmed by 3 bases and J by 2 bases, leaving 27 bases between them. CDR3 DNA: TGTGCCAGCAGCGCTCCGGACAGGGGTCCCCTAGCGGGAGCCTACAATGAGCAGTTCTTC. Its protein product is CASSAPDRGPLAGAYNEQFF.

The V gene is TRBV6-5, the J gene TRBJ1-2, with D perhaps matching TRBD1 (5 bases). Germline CDR1 is MNHEY and CDR2 is SVGAGI. The length of the CDR3 is 15 residues. Trimming took off 0 bases at V and 0 bases at J, with 8 bases between the two ends. CDR3 DNA sequence: TGTGCCAGCAGTTACTCAACAGGTTCTAACTATGGCTACACCTTC. Residues: CASSYSTGSNYGYTF.

In this sample, this clonotype turned up a few times. The CDR3 DNA reads TGTGCCAGCAGTGCACAGGGGGCTAACACTGAAGCTTTCTTT. This codes for CASSAQGANTEAFF. The chain combines TRBV12-3 or TRBV12-4 with TRBJ1-1; 9 bases align to TRBD1. The CDR3 is 14 amino acids. The V and J ends lost 5 bases and 2 bases, in that order; junction bases with no gene match: 3.

The rearrangement uses TRBV14 and TRBJ2-1, with 9 bases aligning to TRBD2. This CDR3 is 16 amino acids long. V lost 4 bases to trimming and J lost 2 bases; unmatched junction nucleotides: 6. Germline V gene sequence: CDR1 SGHDN, CDR2 FVKESK. The CDR3 nucleotides read TGTGCCAGCAGCCTCCTAAGCGGGGGGCCCTACAATGAGCAGTTCTTC. This sequence encodes CASSLLSGGPYNEQFF.

The J gene is TRBJ2-2, the V gene TRBV28, with 9 positions matching TRBD1. Germline lookup yields CDR1 MDHEN and CDR2 SYDVKM. This CDR3 comprises 14 residues. Unmatched junction bases numbered 4, after V lost 5 bases and J lost 6 bases. CDR3 sequence: CASSPTGGAGELFF. For the CDR3, the DNA is TGTGCCAGCAGTCCGACAGGGGGGGCCGGGGAGCTGTTTTTT.

J is TRBJ2-5 and V is TRBV20-1, with 10 bases identical to TRBD2. Germline V gene sequence: CDR1 DFQATT, CDR2 SNEGSKA (reference sequence). CDR3 length equals 13 residues. With 6 bases clipped from V and 10 bases from J, the junction kept 11 bases outside the gene matches. CDR3 sequence: CSADVSSGRFQYF. CDR3 bases: TGCAGTGCCGATGTGTCTAGCGGGAGATTCCAGTACTTC.

The sample holds many counts of this clonotype. The V gene is TRBV25-1, the J gene TRBJ2-5, with D possibly being TRBD2 (6 bases). CDR3 size: 16 residues. The V gene lost 5 bases and the J gene lost 3 bases, with 19 bases spanning the gap. Per germline, CDR1 MGHDK and CDR2 SYGVNS. The CDR3 region is CASSSRVLASEETQYF. DNA for the CDR3: TGTGCCAGCAGTAGTAGAGTACTAGCTTCAGAAGAGACCCAGTACTTC.

This clonotype was seen ten or more times. The chain joins TRBV25-1 to TRBJ1-1; tentatively, D is TRBD1 (5 bases). Trimming took off 4 bases at V and 1 base at J, with 13 bases between the two ends. The germline gives CDR1 MGHDK, CDR2 SYGVNS. The CDR3 is 15 residues long. CDR3 in amino acids: CASSAIRGTNTEAFF. CDR3 DNA: TGTGCCAGCAGTGCAATTCGGGGCACGAACACTGAAGCTTTCTTT.

The gene calls are TRBV3-1 and TRBJ2-2; 7 bases fit TRBD1. This CDR3 has 17 residues. Germline V CDR1 and CDR2: LGHDT, YNNKEL (reference sequence). The V gene end was trimmed by 7 bases and the J gene end by 2 bases; junction bases not matched to a gene: 13. The CDR3 DNA reads as TGTGCCAGCACCACAAACCACGGGACAGAAAACACCGGGGAGCTGTTTTTT. It specifies CASTTNHGTENTGELFF.

V is TRBV28 and J is TRBJ1-1, with D unresolved. V was shortened by 1 base and J by 4 bases, with 13 bases between the two germline ends. Per the germline V gene, CDR1 is MDHEN and CDR2 is SYDVKM. This CDR3 comprises 15 residues. The CDR3 here is CASSLLGRSLTEAFF. DNA of the CDR3: TGTGCCAGCAGTTTATTGGGCAGGAGTCTCACTGAAGCTTTCTTT.